This record covers a single T cell receptor beta chain. Its antigen is not identified. The data originate from a study of cytomegalovirus exposure and HLA in healthy donors. Study background: The 120 or so validation repertoires were reported in a later analysis to have been generated on the same platform as the roughly 670 first-cohort repertoires. Study conclusions and caveats: Cytomegalovirus status was reportedly diagnosed by the classifier with high specificity and sensitivity. Through in vitro validation, three CMV-associated chains were shown to be specific for CMV antigens. The study recorded about 150 TCR beta chains that were cytomegalovirus-associated.

This CDR3 has 12 residues. CDR1 and CDR2 (germline): SGHAT, FQNNGV. After removal of 8 bases from V and 9 bases from J, the junction contained 6 bases not matched to a gene. Some clones are missing from TCRdb's copy, which holds only in-frame ones; the method was immunoSEQ multiplex PCR. Among 50,000 or so clones listed, more than 85% were seen once. The receptor was derived from a woman in her thirties in good health and CMV-seronegative. The sequenced material came from PBMCs. The V gene is TRBV11-2, the J gene TRBJ2-1; TRBD2 agrees at 8 bases. The CDR3 sequence is CASAGGRREQFF. DNA of the CDR3: TGTGCCAGCGCGGGAGGTCGCCGTGAGCAGTTCTTC. Full variable domain (outside the CDR3, taken from reference TRBV11-2 and TRBJ2-1): EAGVAQSPRYKIIEKRQSVAFWCNPISGHATLYWYQQILGQGPKLLIQFQNNGVVDDSQLPKDRFSAERLKGVDSTLKIQPAKLEDSAVYLCASAGGRREQFFGPGTRLTVL.